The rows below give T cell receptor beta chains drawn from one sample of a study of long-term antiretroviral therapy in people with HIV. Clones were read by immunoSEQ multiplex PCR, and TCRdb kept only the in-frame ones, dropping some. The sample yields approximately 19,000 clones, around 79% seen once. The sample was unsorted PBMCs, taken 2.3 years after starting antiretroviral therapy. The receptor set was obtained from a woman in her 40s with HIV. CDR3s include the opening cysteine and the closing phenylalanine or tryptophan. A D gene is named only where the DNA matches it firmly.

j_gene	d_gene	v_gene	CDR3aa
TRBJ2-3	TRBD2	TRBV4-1	CASSYPQREGPTDTQYF
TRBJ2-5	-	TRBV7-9	CASRGWHEETQYF
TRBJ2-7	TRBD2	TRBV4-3	CASSEGVGRGHEQYF
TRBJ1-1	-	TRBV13	CASSLRGSGVNTEAFF
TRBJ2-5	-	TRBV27	CASSLWGGNIGSKETQYF
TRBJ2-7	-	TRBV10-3	CAISEELTGPWAYEQYF
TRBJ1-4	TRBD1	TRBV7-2	CASSQDRESAEKLFF
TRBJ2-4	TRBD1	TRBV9	CASSVDPPGQGKNIQYF
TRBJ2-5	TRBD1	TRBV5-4	CASSRQLTGGRETQYF
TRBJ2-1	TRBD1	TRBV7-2	CASSPSGTGGRNEQFF
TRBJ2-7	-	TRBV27	CASSSATGTYEQYF
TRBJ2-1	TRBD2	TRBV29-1	CSVVPSGRNEQFF
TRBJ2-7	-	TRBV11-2	CASSLAYSYYEQYF
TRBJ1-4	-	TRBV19	CASRALWGSNEKLFF
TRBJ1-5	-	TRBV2	CASRRTPGINQPQHF
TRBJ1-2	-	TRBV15	CATSRDSQGSYGYTF
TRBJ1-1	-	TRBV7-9	CASSLGVSGGARTEAFF
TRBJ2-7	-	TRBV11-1	CASSPPAYEQYF
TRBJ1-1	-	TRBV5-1	CASSLNRNTEAFF
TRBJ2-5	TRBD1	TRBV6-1	CASSELTRGLETQYF
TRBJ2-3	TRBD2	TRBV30	CAWSVKSRGGYSSITDTQYF
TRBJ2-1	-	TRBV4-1	CASSPDSYNEQFF
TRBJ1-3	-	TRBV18	CASSQGPFRSGNTIYF
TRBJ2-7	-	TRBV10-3	CAISEPQFATGSYEQYF
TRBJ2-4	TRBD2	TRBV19	CASNPRTSGDLAKNIQYF
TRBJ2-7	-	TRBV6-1	CASSDSTLYYEQYF
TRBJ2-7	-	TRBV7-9	CASSPREGYGISSPYEQYF
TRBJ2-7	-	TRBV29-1	CSVEDTYEQYF
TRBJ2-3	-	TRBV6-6	CASSTRDTQYF
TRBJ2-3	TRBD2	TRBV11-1	CASSSRGLADTQYF
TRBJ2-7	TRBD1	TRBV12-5	CASGLSPGQSSYEQYF
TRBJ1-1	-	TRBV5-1	CASSRSEQGFRRTEAFF
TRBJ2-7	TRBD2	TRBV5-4	CASSSLAGVYEQYF
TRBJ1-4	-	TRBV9	CASSGQDSNEKLFF
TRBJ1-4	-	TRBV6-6	CASSFPQEREKLFF
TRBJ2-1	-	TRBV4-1	CASSQDSQSGEQFF
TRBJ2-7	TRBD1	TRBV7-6	CASSFQGQGAFDEQYF
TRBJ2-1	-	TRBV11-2	CASSLVGGRASDEQFF
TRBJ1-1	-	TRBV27	CASSSRRGENTEAFF
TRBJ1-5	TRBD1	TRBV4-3	CASSQTDRDNQPQHF
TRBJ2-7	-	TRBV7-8	CASSLGLLEQYF
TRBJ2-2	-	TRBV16	CASSRPRDIRTGELFF
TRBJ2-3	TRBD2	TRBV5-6	CASSLTSGVWGTDTQYF
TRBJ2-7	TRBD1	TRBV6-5	CASGTGPSYEQYF
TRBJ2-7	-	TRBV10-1	CASSDGFYEQYF